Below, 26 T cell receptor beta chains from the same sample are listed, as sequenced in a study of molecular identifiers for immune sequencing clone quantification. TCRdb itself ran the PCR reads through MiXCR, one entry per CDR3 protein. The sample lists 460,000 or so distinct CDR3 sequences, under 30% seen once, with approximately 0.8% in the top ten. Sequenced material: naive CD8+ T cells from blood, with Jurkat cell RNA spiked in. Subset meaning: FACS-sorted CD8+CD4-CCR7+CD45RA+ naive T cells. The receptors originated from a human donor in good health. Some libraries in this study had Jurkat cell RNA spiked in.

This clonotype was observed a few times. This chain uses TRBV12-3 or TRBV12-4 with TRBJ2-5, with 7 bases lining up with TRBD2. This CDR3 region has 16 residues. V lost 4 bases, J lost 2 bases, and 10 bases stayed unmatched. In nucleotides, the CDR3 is TGTGCCAGCAGTTCCGAAGGGAGGGCAAATCAAGAGACCCAGTACTTC. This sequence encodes CASSSEGRANQETQYF.

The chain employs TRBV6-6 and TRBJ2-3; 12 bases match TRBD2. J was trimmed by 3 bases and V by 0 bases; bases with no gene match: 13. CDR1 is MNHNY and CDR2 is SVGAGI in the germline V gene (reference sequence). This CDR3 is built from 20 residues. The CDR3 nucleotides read TGTGCCAGCAGTTACTCGGCGAGGGTACTAGCGGGGGGCGGAACAGATACGCAGTATTTT. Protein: CASSYSARVLAGGGTDTQYF.

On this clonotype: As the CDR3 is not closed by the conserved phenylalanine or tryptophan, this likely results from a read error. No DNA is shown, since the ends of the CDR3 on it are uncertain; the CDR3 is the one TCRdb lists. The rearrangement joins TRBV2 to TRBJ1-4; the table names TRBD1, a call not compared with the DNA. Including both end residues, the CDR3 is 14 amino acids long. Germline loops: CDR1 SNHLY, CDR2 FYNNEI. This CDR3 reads CASSEMAGSAKLLC.

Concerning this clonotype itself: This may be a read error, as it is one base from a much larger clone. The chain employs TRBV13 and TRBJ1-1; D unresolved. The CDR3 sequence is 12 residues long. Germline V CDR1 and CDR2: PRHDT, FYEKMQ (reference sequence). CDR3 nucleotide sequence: TGTGCCAGCAGCTTGCGAGACACTGAAGCTTCCTTT. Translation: CASSLRDTEASF.

The DNA of the CDR3 is TGCAGTGCTAGAGATCAGGGTCGAAGCGGGTCGAGCTCCTACGAGCAGTACTTC. Its translation is CSARDQGRSGSSSYEQYF. The V gene is TRBV20-1, the J gene TRBJ2-7, with a tentative D call TRBD2 (6 bases). The CDR3 is 18 residues long. Germline values: CDR1 DFQATT, CDR2 SNEGSKA (reference sequence). Deletions cut 0 bases from V and 0 bases from J, with 21 bases between.

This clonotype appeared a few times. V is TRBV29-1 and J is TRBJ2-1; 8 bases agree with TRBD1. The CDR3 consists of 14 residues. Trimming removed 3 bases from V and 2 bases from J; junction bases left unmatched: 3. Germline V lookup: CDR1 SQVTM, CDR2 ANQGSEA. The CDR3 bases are TGCAGCGTTGAGTCGGACAGGGCCTACAATGAGCAGTTCTTC. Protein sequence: CSVESDRAYNEQFF.

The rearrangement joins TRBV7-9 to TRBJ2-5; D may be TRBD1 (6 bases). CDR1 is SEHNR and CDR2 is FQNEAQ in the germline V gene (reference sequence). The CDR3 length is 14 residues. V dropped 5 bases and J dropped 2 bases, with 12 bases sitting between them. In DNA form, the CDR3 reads TGTGCCAGCAGCCCCAGGGGAGAGCAAGAGACCCAGTACTTC. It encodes CASSPRGEQETQYF.

CDR3: CAISGRNTEAFF. The CDR3 bases are TGTGCCATCTCCGGCCGGAACACTGAAGCTTTCTTT. The chain employs TRBV10-3 and TRBJ1-1; D remains ambiguous. There are 12 residues in the CDR3. Germline values: CDR1 ENHRY, CDR2 SYGVKD. V was trimmed by 8 bases and J by 1 base, leaving 8 bases between them.

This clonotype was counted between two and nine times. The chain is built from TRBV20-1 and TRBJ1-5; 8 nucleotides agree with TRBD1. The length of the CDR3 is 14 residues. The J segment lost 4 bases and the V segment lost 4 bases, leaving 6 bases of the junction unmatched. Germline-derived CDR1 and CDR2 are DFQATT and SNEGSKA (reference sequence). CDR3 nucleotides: TGCAGTGCTACCGCCCGGACAGGGAATCAGCCCCAGCATTTT. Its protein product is CSATARTGNQPQHF.

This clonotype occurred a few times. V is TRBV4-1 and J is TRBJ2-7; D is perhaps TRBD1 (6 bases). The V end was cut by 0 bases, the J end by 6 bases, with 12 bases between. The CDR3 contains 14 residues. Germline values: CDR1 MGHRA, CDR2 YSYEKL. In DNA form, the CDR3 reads TGCGCCAGCAGCCAAGATCCAGGGGTCGCCGAGCAGTACTTC. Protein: CASSQDPGVAEQYF.

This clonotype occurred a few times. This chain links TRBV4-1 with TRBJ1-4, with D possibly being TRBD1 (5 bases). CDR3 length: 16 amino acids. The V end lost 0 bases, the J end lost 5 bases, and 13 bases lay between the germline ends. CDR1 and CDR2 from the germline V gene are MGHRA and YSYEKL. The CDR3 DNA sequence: TGCGCCAGCAGCCAAGAATCCGGCAGGGTGAATGAAAAACTGTTTTTT. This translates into CASSQESGRVNEKLFF.

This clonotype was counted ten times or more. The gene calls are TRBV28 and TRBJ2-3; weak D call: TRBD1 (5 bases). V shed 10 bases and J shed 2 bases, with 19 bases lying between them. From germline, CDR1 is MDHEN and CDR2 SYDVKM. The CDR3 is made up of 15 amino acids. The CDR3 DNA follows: TGTGCCACCAACAGTGACAGATTTCCCACAGATACGCAGTATTTT. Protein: CATNSDRFPTDTQYF.

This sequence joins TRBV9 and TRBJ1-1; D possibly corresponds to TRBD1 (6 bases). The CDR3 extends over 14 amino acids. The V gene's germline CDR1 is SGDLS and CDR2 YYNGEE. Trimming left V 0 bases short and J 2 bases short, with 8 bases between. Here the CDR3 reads CASSVAGDNTEAFF. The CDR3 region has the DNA TGTGCCAGCAGCGTAGCAGGGGATAACACTGAAGCTTTCTTT.

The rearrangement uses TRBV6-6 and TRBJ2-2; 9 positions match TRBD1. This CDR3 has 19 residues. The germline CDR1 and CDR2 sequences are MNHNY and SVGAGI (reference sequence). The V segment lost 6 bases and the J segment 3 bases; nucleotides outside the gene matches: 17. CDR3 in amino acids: CASRKASGTGLFDTGELFF. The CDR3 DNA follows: TGTGCCAGCAGAAAAGCCTCCGGGACAGGGTTATTTGACACCGGGGAGCTGTTTTTT.

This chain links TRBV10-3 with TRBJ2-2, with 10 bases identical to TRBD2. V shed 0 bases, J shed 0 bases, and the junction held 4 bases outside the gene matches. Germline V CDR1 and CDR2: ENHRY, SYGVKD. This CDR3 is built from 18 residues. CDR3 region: CAISESASGGPNTGELFF. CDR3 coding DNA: TGTGCCATCAGTGAGTCGGCTAGCGGGGGACCGAACACCGGGGAGCTGTTTTTT.

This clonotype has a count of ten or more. The CDR3 nucleotides read TGTGCCAGCAGTGGAATAGCGGCTCCCACAGATACGCAGTATTTT. Translated, it gives CASSGIAAPTDTQYF. The chain has TRBV6-1 and TRBJ2-3; D might be TRBD2 (6 bases). Germline-derived CDR1 and CDR2 are MNHNS and SASEGT. The CDR3 length is 15 residues. Deletions cut 4 bases from V and 2 bases from J, with 13 bases between.

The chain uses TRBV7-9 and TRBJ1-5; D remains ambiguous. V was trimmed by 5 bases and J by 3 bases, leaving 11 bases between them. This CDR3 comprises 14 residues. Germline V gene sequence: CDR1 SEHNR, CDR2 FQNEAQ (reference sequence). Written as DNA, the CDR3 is TGTGCCAGCAGCCCCTCAGGCAACAATCAGCCCCAGCATTTT. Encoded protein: CASSPSGNNQPQHF.

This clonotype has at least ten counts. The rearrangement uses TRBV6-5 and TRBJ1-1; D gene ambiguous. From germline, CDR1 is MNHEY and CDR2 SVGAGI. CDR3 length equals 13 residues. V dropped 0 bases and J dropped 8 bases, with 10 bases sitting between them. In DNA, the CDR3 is TGTGCCAGCAGTTACTCAGTAAGCCTAGAAGCTTTCTTT. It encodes CASSYSVSLEAFF.

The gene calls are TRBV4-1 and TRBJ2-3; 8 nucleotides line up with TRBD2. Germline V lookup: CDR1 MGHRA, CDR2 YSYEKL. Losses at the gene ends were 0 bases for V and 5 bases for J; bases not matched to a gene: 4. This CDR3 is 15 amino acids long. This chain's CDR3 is CASSQDGRAIDTQYF. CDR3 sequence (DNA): TGCGCCAGCAGCCAAGACGGGAGGGCCATAGATACGCAGTATTTT.

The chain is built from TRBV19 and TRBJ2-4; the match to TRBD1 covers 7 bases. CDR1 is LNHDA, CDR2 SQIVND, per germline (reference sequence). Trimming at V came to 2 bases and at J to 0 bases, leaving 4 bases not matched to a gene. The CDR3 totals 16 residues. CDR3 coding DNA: TGTGCCAGTAGTATAAGGGACAGTGTAGCCAAAAACATTCAGTACTTC. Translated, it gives CASSIRDSVAKNIQYF.

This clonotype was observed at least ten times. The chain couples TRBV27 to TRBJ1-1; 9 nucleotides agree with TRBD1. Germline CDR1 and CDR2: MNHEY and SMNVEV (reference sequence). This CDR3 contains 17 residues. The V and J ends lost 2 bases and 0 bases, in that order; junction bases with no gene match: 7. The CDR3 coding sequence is TGTGCCAGCAGTTTAATGGGGACAGGGAGCCTGAACACTGAAGCTTTCTTT. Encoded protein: CASSLMGTGSLNTEAFF.

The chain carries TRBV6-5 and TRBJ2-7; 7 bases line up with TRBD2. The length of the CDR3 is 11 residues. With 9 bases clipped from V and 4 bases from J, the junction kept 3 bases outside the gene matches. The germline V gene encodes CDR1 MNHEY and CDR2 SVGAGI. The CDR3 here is CASGGEYEQYF. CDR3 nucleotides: TGTGCCAGTGGGGGGGAATACGAGCAGTACTTC.

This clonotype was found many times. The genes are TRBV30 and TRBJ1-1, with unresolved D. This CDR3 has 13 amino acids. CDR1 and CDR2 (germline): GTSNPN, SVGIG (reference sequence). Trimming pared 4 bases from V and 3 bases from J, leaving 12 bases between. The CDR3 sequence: CAWKPVPDTEAFF. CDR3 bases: TGTGCCTGGAAACCTGTCCCCGACACTGAAGCTTTCTTT.

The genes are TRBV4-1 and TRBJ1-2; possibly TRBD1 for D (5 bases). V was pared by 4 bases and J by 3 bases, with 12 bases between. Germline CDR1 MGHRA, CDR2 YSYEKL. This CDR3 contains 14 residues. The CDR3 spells CASSPAAGDYGYTF. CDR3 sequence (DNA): TGCGCCAGCAGCCCCGCGGCGGGGGACTATGGCTACACCTTC.

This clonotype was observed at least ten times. The CDR3 sequence is CASSEALPGTNEKLFF. Here the CDR3 DNA reads TGTGCCAGCAGTGAAGCGCTTCCCGGGACTAATGAAAAACTGTTTTTT. V usage is TRBV2 and J usage is TRBJ1-4; D remains unclear. The CDR3 runs to 16 residues. V was trimmed by 0 bases and J by 2 bases, leaving 10 bases between them. CDR1 SNHLY and CDR2 FYNNEI come from the germline V gene. The entire variable domain, with the rest obtained from reference TRBV2 and TRBJ1-4, is as follows: EPEVTQTPSHQVTQMGQEVILRCVPISNHLYFYWYRQILGQKVEFLVSFYNNEISEKSEIFDDQFSVERPDGSNFTLKIRSTKLEDSAMYFCASSEALPGTNEKLFFGSGTQLSVL.

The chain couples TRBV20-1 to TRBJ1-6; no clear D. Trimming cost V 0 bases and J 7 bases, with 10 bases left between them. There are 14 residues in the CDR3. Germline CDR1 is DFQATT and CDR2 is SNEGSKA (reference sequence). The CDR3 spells CSARDQVPNSPLHF. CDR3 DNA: TGCAGTGCTAGAGATCAGGTCCCCAATTCACCCCTCCACTTT.